This T cell receptor (beta chain) was sequenced in a study of cytomegalovirus exposure and HLA in healthy donors. Study overall: Findings of an earlier analysis included roughly 110 million unique TCR beta sequences from roughly 190 million T cells. As released early, the data held 65 million to 90 million unique TCRs from HLA-typed donors.

Amplification used 60 Vbeta primers and 13 Jbeta primers. Measured with immunoSEQ multiplex PCR; TCRdb has only the in-frame clones, and not every one. The sample has fewer than 200,000 clones, 80% seen once. V lost 6 bases to trimming and J lost 8 bases; unmatched junction nucleotides: 5. The germline V gene encodes CDR1 SNHLY and CDR2 FYNNEI. The CDR3 is made up of 12 amino acids. Sample: PBMCs. The clonotype comes from a boy younger than 18 in good health and CMV-seronegative. V and J are TRBV2 and TRBJ1-2, with 8 bases matching TRBD1. CDR3: CASSIRGHGYTF. The CDR3 coding sequence is TGTGCCAGCAGCATCAGGGGGCACGGCTACACCTTC.